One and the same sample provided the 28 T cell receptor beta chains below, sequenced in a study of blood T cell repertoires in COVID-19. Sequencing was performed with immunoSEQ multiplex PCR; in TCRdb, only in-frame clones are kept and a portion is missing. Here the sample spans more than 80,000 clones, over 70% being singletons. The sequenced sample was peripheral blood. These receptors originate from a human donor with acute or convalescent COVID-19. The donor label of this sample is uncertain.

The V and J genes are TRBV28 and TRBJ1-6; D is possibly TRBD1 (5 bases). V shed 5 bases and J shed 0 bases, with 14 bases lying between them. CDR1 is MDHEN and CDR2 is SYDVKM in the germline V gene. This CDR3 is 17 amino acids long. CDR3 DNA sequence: TGTGCCAGCAGTAACCAACTGGGGGGCTCCTATAATTCACCCCTCCACTTT. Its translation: CASSNQLGGSYNSPLHF.

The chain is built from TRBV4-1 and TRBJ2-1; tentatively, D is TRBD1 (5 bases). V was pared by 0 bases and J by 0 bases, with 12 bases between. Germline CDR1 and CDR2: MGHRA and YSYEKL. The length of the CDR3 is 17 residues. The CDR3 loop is CASSQDQGAGSYNEQFF. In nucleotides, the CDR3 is TGCGCCAGCAGCCAAGATCAAGGGGCCGGCTCCTACAATGAGCAGTTCTTC.

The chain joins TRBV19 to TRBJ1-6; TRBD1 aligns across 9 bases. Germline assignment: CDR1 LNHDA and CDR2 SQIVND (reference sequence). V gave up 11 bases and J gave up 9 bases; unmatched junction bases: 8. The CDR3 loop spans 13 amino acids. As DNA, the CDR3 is TGTGCCGTAAGGGACAGGGCCAGTTCACCCCTCCACTTT. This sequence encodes CAVRDRASSPLHF.

The CDR3 DNA sequence: TGTGCCAGCAACAGGGGGTGGCGCCAAGAGACCCAGTACTTC. Translated, it gives CASNRGWRQETQYF. This rearrangement joins TRBV2 to TRBJ2-5; 8 nucleotides agree with TRBD1. Germline CDR1 and CDR2: SNHLY and FYNNEI. Losses at the gene ends were 7 bases for V and 1 base for J; bases not matched to a gene: 5. The CDR3 extends over 14 amino acids.

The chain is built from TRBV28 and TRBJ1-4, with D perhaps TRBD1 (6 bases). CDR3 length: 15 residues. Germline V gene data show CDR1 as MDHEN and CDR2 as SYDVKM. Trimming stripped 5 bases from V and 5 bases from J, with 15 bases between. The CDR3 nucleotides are TGTGCCAGCAGTCCTCACAGGGAGAGGAATGAAAAACTGTTTTTT. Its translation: CASSPHRERNEKLFF.

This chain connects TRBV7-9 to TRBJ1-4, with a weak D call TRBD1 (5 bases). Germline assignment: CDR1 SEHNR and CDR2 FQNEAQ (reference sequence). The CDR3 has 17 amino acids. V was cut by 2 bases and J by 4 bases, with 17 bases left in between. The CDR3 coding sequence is TGTGCCAGCAGCTTAAGGACAAGTCCCTCCCTTAATGAAAAACTGTTTTTT. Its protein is CASSLRTSPSLNEKLFF.

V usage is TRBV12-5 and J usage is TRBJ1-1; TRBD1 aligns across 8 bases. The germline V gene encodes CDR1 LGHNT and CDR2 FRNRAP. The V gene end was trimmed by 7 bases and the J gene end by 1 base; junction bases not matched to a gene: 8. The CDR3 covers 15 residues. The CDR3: CASALAGGANTEAFF. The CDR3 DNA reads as TGTGCTAGTGCCCTCGCAGGGGGCGCGAACACTGAAGCTTTCTTT.

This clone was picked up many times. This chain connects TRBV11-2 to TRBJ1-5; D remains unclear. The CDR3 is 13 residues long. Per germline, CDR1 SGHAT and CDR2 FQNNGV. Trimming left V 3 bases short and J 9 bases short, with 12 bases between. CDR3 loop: CASSLDRGMPQHF. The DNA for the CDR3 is TGTGCCAGCAGCTTGGATCGAGGGATGCCCCAGCATTTT.

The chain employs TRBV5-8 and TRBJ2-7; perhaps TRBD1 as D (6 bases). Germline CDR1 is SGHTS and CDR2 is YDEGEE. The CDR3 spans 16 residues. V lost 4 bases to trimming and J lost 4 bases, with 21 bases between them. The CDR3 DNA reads TGTGCCAGCAGCCCGAGGGGGTGGGGGTCCCTATACGAGCAGTACGTC. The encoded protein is CASSPRGWGSLYEQYV.

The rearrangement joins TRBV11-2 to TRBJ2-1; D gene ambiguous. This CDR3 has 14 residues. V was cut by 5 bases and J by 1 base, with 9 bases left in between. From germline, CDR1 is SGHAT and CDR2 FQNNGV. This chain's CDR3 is CASSTTGSYNEQFF. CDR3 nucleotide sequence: TGTGCCAGCAGCACAACCGGGTCCTACAATGAGCAGTTCTTC.

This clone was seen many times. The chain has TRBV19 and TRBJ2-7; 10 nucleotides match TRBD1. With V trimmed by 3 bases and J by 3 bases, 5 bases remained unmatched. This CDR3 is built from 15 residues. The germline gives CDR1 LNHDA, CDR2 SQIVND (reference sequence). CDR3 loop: CASSITTGGNYEQYV. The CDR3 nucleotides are TGTGCCAGTAGTATTACGACAGGGGGCAACTACGAGCAGTACGTC.

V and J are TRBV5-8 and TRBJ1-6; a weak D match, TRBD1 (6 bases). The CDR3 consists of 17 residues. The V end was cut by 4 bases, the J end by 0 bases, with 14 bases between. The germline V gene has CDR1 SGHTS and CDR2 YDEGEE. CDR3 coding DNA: TGTGCCAGCAGCCCCGACAGGCGTCACTCCTATAATTCACCCCTCCACTTT. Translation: CASSPDRRHSYNSPLHF.

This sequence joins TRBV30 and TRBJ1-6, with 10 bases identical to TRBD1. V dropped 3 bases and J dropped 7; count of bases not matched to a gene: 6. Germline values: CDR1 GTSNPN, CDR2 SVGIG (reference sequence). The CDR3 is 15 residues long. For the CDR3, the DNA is TGTGCCTGGAGAGGAAGGACAGGGGGGAATTCACCCCTCCACTTT. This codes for CAWRGRTGGNSPLHF. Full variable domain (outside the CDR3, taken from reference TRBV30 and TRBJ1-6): SQTIHQWPATLVQPVGSPLSLECTVEGTSNPNLYWYRQAAGRGLQLLFYSVGIGQISSEVPQNLSASRPQDRQFILSSKKLLLSDSGFYLCAWRGRTGGNSPLHFGNGTRLTVT.

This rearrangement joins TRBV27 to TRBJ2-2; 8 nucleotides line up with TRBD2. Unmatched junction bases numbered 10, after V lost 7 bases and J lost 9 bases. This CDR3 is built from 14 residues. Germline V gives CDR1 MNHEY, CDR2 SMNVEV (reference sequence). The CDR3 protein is CASMRAGGKRELFF. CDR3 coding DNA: TGTGCCAGCATGCGGGCGGGGGGCAAGAGGGAGCTGTTTTTT.

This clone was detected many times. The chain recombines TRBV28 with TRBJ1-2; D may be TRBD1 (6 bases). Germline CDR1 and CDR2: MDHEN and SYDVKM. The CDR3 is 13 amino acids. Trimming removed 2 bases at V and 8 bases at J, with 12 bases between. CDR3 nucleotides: TGTGCCAGCAGTTTAGGACAGTATCGCGGCTACACCTTC. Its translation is CASSLGQYRGYTF.

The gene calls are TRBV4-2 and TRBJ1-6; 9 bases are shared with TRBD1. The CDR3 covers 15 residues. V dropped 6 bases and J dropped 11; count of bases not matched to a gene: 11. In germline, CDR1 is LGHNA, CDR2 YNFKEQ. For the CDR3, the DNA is TGTGCCAGCAGGATGGGGGACAGGGAAAGTCCACCCCTCCACTTT. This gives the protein CASRMGDRESPPLHF.

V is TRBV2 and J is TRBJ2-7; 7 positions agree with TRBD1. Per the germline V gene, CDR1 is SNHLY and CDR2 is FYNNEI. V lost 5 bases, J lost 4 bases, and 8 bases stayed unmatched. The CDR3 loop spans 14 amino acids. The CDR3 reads CASSLSGTEYEQYF. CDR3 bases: TGTGCCAGCAGTTTATCCGGGACAGAGTACGAGCAGTACTTC. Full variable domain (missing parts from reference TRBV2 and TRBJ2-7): EPEVTQTPSHQVTQMGQEVILRCVPISNHLYFYWYRQILGQKVEFLVSFYNNEISEKSEIFDDQFSVERPDGSNFTLKIRSTKLEDSAMYFCASSLSGTEYEQYFGPGTRLTVT.

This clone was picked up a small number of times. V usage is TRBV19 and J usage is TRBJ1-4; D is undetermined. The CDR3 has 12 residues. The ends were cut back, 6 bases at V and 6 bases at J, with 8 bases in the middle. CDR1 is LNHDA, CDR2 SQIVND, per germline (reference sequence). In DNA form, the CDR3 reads TGTGCCAGTAGCAGTTTCGATGAAAAACTGTTTTTT. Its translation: CASSSFDEKLFF.

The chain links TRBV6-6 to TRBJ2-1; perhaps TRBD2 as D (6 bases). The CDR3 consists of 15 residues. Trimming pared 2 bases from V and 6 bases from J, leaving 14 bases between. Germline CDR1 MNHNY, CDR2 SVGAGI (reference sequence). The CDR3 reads CASSYGTVAFNEQFF. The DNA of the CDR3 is TGTGCCAGCAGTTACGGGACTGTCGCCTTCAATGAGCAGTTCTTC.

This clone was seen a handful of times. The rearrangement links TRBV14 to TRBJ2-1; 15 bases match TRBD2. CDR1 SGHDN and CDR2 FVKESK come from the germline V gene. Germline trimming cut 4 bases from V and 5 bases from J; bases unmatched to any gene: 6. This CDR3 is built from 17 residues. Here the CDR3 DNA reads TGTGCCAGCAGCCCAGGACTAGCGGGGGGGACTAACAATGAGCAGTTCTTC. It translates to CASSPGLAGGTNNEQFF.

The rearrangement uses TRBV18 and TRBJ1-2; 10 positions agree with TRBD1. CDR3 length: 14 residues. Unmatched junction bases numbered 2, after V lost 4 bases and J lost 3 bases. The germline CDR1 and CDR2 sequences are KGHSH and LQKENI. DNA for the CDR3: TGTGCCAGCTCACGACAGGGGGCGGACTATGGCTACACCTTC. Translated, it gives CASSRQGADYGYTF.

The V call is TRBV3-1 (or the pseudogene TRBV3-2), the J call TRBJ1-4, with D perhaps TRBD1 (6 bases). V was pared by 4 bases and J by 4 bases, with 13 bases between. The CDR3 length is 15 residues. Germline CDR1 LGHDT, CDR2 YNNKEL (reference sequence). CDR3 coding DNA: TGTGCCAGCAGCCCCGAGGGGGAGCGTAATGAAAAACTGTTTTTT. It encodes CASSPEGERNEKLFF.

Here the CDR3 DNA reads TGCAGCGTTGAAGATCCCCGGTATGCGGGACAGGACCCCACAGATACGCAGTATTTT. Protein sequence: CSVEDPRYAGQDPTDTQYF. The chain employs TRBV29-1 and TRBJ2-3; 8 bases match TRBD1. The V gene's germline CDR1 is SQVTM and CDR2 ANQGSEA. CDR3 length equals 19 residues. The V gene end was trimmed by 0 bases and the J gene end by 2 bases; junction bases not matched to a gene: 16.

The CDR3 DNA reads TGTGCCAGCAGCGGGCCCTTGCGGGACAGCCTCCAAGAGACCCAGTACTTC. As protein: CASSGPLRDSLQETQYF. The chain joins TRBV7-9 to TRBJ2-5; perhaps TRBD1 as D (7 bases). Trimming cost V 5 bases and J 1 base, with 20 bases left between them. In germline, CDR1 is SEHNR, CDR2 FQNEAQ (reference sequence). The length of the CDR3 is 17 residues. The full variable domain, rest sourced from reference TRBV7-9 and TRBJ2-5, is DTGVSQNPRHKITKRGQNVTFRCDPISEHNRLYWYRQTLGQGPEFLTYFQNEAQLEKSRLLSDRFSAERPKGSFSTLEIQRTEQGDSAMYLCASSGPLRDSLQETQYFGPGTRLLVL.

CDR3 in amino acids: CASSQDRHGWGREVEAFF. For the CDR3, the DNA is TGCGCCAGCAGCCAAGATAGACATGGGTGGGGCAGGGAGGTTGAAGCTTTCTTT. The chain uses TRBV4-1 and TRBJ1-1; D is perhaps TRBD1 (5 bases). Germline values: CDR1 MGHRA, CDR2 YSYEKL. Trimming stripped 0 bases from V and 7 bases from J, with 24 bases between. The CDR3 length is 18 residues.

CDR3 loop: CASSVGVSITGELFF. CDR3 DNA sequence: TGTGCCAGCAGCGTAGGAGTTAGTATCACCGGGGAGCTGTTTTTT. The chain combines TRBV9 with TRBJ2-2, with D uncertain. This CDR3 region has 15 residues. Germline CDR1 SGDLS, CDR2 YYNGEE. V gave up 0 bases and J gave up 4 bases, with 10 bases separating them.

The CDR3 loop reads CASSEDLTDTQYF. In DNA, the CDR3 is TGTGCCAGCAGTGAAGACTTGACAGATACGCAGTATTTT. This chain joins TRBV2 and TRBJ2-3; D remains unclear. Germline V CDR1 and CDR2: SNHLY, FYNNEI. The length of the CDR3 is 13 residues. The V gene lost 1 base and the J gene lost 3 bases, with 5 bases spanning the gap. Variable domain in full (rest from reference TRBV2 and TRBJ2-3): EPEVTQTPSHQVTQMGQEVILRCVPISNHLYFYWYRQILGQKVEFLVSFYNNEISEKSEIFDDQFSVERPDGSNFTLKIRSTKLEDSAMYFCASSEDLTDTQYFGPGTRLTVL.

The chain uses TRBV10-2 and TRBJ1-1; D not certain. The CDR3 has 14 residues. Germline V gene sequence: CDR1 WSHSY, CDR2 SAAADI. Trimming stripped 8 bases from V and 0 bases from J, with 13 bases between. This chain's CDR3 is CASLDYSLNTEAFF. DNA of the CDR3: TGCGCCAGCCTCGATTATAGCTTGAACACTGAAGCTTTCTTT.